These 31 T cell receptor beta chains came from one sample sequenced in a study of blood T cell repertoires in COVID-19. TCRdb keeps only in-frame clones here, not all; method: immunoSEQ multiplex PCR. The table includes roughly 300,000 clones, over 75% detected once. Sequencing used peripheral blood. All receptors derive from a woman aged 50 to 60 who had recovered from COVID-19.

This clone occurred a few times. This chain joins TRBV14 and TRBJ1-6; the D is unclear. Between the trimmed V and J ends, which lost 1 base and 9 bases, there was a span of 7 bases. The CDR3 spans 13 residues. CDR1 is SGHDN, CDR2 FVKESK, per germline. CDR3 coding DNA: TGTGCCAGCAGCCAAGTATCTCTTTCACCCCTCCACTTT. This translates into CASSQVSLSPLHF.

CDR3: CASSPWTAQETQYF. The CDR3 DNA follows: TGTGCCAGCAGCCCTTGGACAGCCCAAGAGACCCAGTACTTC. The chain joins TRBV6-2 or TRBV6-3 to TRBJ2-5, with a possible D match to TRBD1 (6 bases). V lost 6 bases to trimming and J lost 1 base, with 12 bases between them. CDR3 size: 14 residues. Germline V gene data show CDR1 as MNHEY and CDR2 as SVGEGT.

As for this clone: Other DNA sequences in the sample encode the same CDR3. The V call is TRBV28, the J call TRBJ2-7, with D perhaps TRBD1 (6 bases). The CDR3 has 13 amino acids. V lost 3 bases and J lost 4, with 10 bases in between. Germline V gene data show CDR1 as MDHEN and CDR2 as SYDVKM. This chain's CDR3 is CASSLGALYEQYF. DNA of the CDR3: TGTGCCAGCAGTTTGGGGGCCCTATACGAGCAGTACTTC.

The chain uses TRBV7-2 and TRBJ1-6; D gene ambiguous. This CDR3 region has 17 residues. Trimming took off 1 base at V and 0 bases at J, with 10 bases between the two ends. The germline V gene has CDR1 SGHTA and CDR2 FQGNSA. DNA of the CDR3: TGTGCCAGCAGCTTAGTTCCCGTCAGCTCCTATAATTCACCCCTCCACTTT. It specifies CASSLVPVSSYNSPLHF. Full variable domain (outside the CDR3, taken from reference TRBV7-2 and TRBJ1-6): GAGVSQSPSNKVTEKGKDVELRCDPISGHTALYWYRQSLGQGLEFLIYFQGNSAPDKSGLPSDRFSAERTGGSVSTLTIQRTQQEDSAVYLCASSLVPVSSYNSPLHFGNGTRLTVT.

This clone was seen once. The V and J genes are TRBV28 and TRBJ1-5, with a tentative D call TRBD1 (6 bases). The CDR3 contains 15 residues. The V end lost 2 bases, the J end lost 4 bases, and 12 bases lay between the germline ends. Germline loops: CDR1 MDHEN, CDR2 SYDVKM. The CDR3 nucleotides are TGTGCCAGCAGTTTACCTCAGGGGCGGAATCAGCCCCAGCATTTT. This sequence encodes CASSLPQGRNQPQHF.

V usage is TRBV6-6 and J usage is TRBJ2-5, with 7 nucleotides matching TRBD1. V shed 6 bases and J 2 bases; nucleotides not matched to a gene: 6. Germline V gene data show CDR1 as MNHNY and CDR2 as SVGAGI (reference sequence). The CDR3 has 14 amino acids. CDR3 DNA: TGTGCCAGCAGAAACAGGGGTCAACAAGAGACCCAGTACTTC. It is translated as CASRNRGQQETQYF.

The V and J genes are TRBV2 and TRBJ1-1; no clear D gene. Per germline, CDR1 SNHLY and CDR2 FYNNEI. This CDR3 contains 12 residues. The V end lost 9 bases, the J end lost 2 bases, and 10 bases lay between the germline ends. CDR3 sequence reads: CASGPRNTEAFF. In nucleotides, the CDR3 is TGTGCCAGTGGGCCTCGAAACACTGAAGCTTTCTTT.

The CDR3 sequence: CASSTGTVYGYTF. The DNA of the CDR3 is TGCGCCAGCAGCACCGGGACAGTATATGGCTACACCTTC. The chain carries TRBV10-2 and TRBJ1-2; 7 bases are a match to TRBD1. CDR1 is WSHSY and CDR2 is SAAADI in the germline V gene. The CDR3 extends over 13 amino acids. The V segment lost 6 bases and the J segment 5 bases; nucleotides outside the gene matches: 6.

V is TRBV6-5 and J is TRBJ2-2, with D tentatively TRBD2 (5 bases). The germline CDR1 and CDR2 sequences are MNHEY and SVGAGI. This CDR3 region has 13 residues. The V end lost 2 bases, the J end lost 6 bases, and 7 bases lay between the germline ends. This CDR3 is CASSYEGAGELFF. CDR3 DNA sequence: TGTGCCAGCAGTTACGAGGGTGCCGGGGAGCTGTTTTTT.

The chain has TRBV7-6 and TRBJ2-6; D perhaps matches TRBD1 (6 bases). V lost 5 bases, J lost 2 bases, and 13 bases lay in between. CDR1 SGHVS and CDR2 FNYEAQ come from the germline V gene. This CDR3 comprises 16 residues. In DNA form, the CDR3 reads TGTGCCAGCAGCGCCAACAGGGCGCCTGGGGCCAACGTCCTGACTTTC. Translated, it gives CASSANRAPGANVLTF.

The V call is TRBV7-9, the J call TRBJ2-7; 9 bases are a match to TRBD1. With 1 base clipped from V and 3 bases from J, the junction kept 7 bases outside the gene matches. The CDR3 is 16 amino acids. The germline gives CDR1 SEHNR, CDR2 FQNEAQ (reference sequence). CDR3 in amino acids: CASSLVQGANNYEQYF. The CDR3 region has the DNA TGTGCCAGCAGCTTAGTACAGGGGGCAAATAACTACGAGCAGTACTTC.

This chain links TRBV5-1 with TRBJ1-3; TRBD1 might be the D (5 bases). Trimming cost V 0 bases and J 7 bases, with 11 bases left between them. The germline CDR1 and CDR2 sequences are SGHRS and YFSETQ. The CDR3 runs 14 residues. CDR3 protein: CASSLAGKGNTIYF. The CDR3 DNA is TGCGCCAGCAGCTTGGCAGGGAAAGGGAACACCATATATTTT.

The J gene is TRBJ2-3, the V gene TRBV9, with D possibly TRBD2 on 5 matching bases. The germline gives CDR1 SGDLS, CDR2 YYNGEE. The CDR3 is 16 amino acids. V shed 0 bases and J shed 6 bases, with 17 bases lying between them. CDR3 in amino acids: CASSVAEGSRVDTQYF. The CDR3 DNA reads as TGTGCCAGCAGCGTAGCCGAGGGCTCGCGGGTTGATACGCAGTATTTT.

The count of this clone is one. This chain connects TRBV28 to TRBJ1-2; maybe TRBD1 (6 bases). Per germline, CDR1 MDHEN and CDR2 SYDVKM. V was trimmed by 6 bases and J by 9 bases, leaving 11 bases between them. The CDR3 length is 11 residues. CDR3 protein: CASSLQGRYTF. CDR3 in DNA: TGTGCCAGCAGCCTACAGGGACGCTACACCTTC.

This chain uses TRBV6-1 with TRBJ1-6, with 9 positions matching TRBD1. CDR3 size: 16 residues. The V segment lost 1 base and the J segment 13 bases; nucleotides outside the gene matches: 11. Germline CDR1 reads MNHNS; CDR2 reads SASEGT. Written as DNA, the CDR3 is TGTGCCAGCAGTGAAGAGTCGGGACAGGGTTTCGCGCCCCTCCACTTT. It yields the protein CASSEESGQGFAPLHF.

The chain links TRBV6-2 or TRBV6-3 to TRBJ1-2, with D perhaps TRBD1 (6 bases). The V and J ends lost 3 bases and 4 bases respectively, with 12 bases between them. CDR3 size: 14 residues. Germline values: CDR1 MNHEY, CDR2 SVGEGT. CDR3 sequence: CASSYDGQLYGYTF. The CDR3, as DNA: TGTGCCAGCAGTTATGACGGACAGCTCTATGGCTACACCTTC.

The V gene is TRBV6-2 or TRBV6-3, the J gene TRBJ2-1; TRBD2 matches 10 bases. Germline-derived CDR1 and CDR2 are MNHEY and SVGEGT. The V segment lost 6 bases and the J segment 3 bases; nucleotides outside the gene matches: 11. The CDR3 is made up of 17 amino acids. The CDR3 sequence: CASSPSGRARSYNEQFF. The CDR3 DNA is TGTGCCAGCAGCCCGAGCGGGAGGGCCCGGAGCTACAATGAGCAGTTCTTC.

The chain carries TRBV4-2 and TRBJ1-2; TRBD1 might be the D (5 bases). Trimming took 2 bases from V and 7 from J, leaving 11 bases between them. The germline gives CDR1 LGHNA, CDR2 YNFKEQ. The CDR3 is 13 amino acids. The CDR3 DNA follows: TGTGCCAGCAGCCAACGGGGGAGGTTTGGCTACACCTTC. Amino acid sequence: CASSQRGRFGYTF.

The V gene is TRBV28, the J gene TRBJ2-1; D not certain. V was shortened by 10 bases and J by 12 bases, with 16 bases between the two germline ends. Germline V gene data show CDR1 as MDHEN and CDR2 as SYDVKM. The CDR3 has 11 residues. CDR3 amino acids: CATKKQRGQFF. The CDR3 bases are TGTGCCACCAAAAAACAACGTGGGCAGTTCTTC.

The chain joins TRBV2 to TRBJ2-2; 7 positions match TRBD1. The CDR3 contains 15 residues. Germline CDR1 reads SNHLY; CDR2 reads FYNNEI. Trimming cost V 7 bases and J 5 bases; bases outside gene matches: 10. The CDR3 DNA sequence: TGTGCCAGCATGGGAACAGGGGTAAAAACCGGGGAGCTGTTTTTT. Translating it yields CASMGTGVKTGELFF.

This chain links TRBV19 with TRBJ1-2, with a tentative D call TRBD1 (6 bases). The CDR3 length is 15 residues. Germline-derived CDR1 and CDR2 are LNHDA and SQIVND (reference sequence). V lost 5 bases, J lost 1 base, and 14 bases lay in between. The chain's CDR3 is CASSRAQGDNYGYTF. The CDR3 region has the DNA TGTGCCAGTAGTCGGGCACAGGGAGATAACTATGGCTACACCTTC.

The chain combines TRBV3-1 (or the pseudogene TRBV3-2) with TRBJ1-5; TRBD1 agrees at 10 bases. V was pared by 4 bases and J by 5 bases, with 5 bases of the junction left unmatched. The CDR3 length is 15 residues. Germline lookup yields CDR1 LGHDT and CDR2 YNNKEL (reference sequence). Written as DNA, the CDR3 is TGTGCCAGCAGCCCGGGACAGGGGATCCATCAGCCCCAGCATTTT. The encoded protein is CASSPGQGIHQPQHF.

DNA for the CDR3: TGTGCCAGTAGTGTCGGGCAGGGGGCCGGGGAGCTGTTTTTT. This codes for CASSVGQGAGELFF. The chain employs TRBV19 and TRBJ2-2, with 7 bases lining up with TRBD1. Losses at the gene ends were 5 bases for V and 6 bases for J; bases not matched to a gene: 6. The CDR3 length is 14 residues. CDR1 is LNHDA, CDR2 SQIVND, per germline (reference sequence).

V gene TRBV7-2 combines with J gene TRBJ2-1; 8 bases agree with TRBD2. This CDR3 has 16 residues. With 6 bases clipped from V and 4 bases from J, the junction kept 11 bases outside the gene matches. Germline V gene lookup returns CDR1 SGHTA and CDR2 FQGNSA. CDR3 nucleotide sequence: TGTGCCAGCAGTTACCTTGGGACTAGACAATACAATGAGCAGTTCTTC. This translates into CASSYLGTRQYNEQFF.

The V call is TRBV28, the J call TRBJ1-6; 7 positions agree with TRBD1. Looked up from germline, CDR1 is MDHEN and CDR2 is SYDVKM. The CDR3 runs to 14 residues. J gave up 9 bases and V 6 bases, and 8 bases lay outside the gene matches. CDR3: CASRRDRVGSPLHF. The DNA for the CDR3 is TGTGCCAGCAGGCGAGACAGGGTTGGTTCACCCCTCCACTTT.

The table lists this clone with a count of one. The gene calls are TRBV18 and TRBJ1-6; D is unclear. Trimming took 2 bases from V and 0 from J, leaving 8 bases between them. CDR1 is KGHSH and CDR2 is LQKENI in the germline V gene. This CDR3 region has 16 residues. CDR3 in amino acids: CASSPEGSSYNSPLHF. In DNA, the CDR3 is TGTGCCAGCTCACCAGAAGGGAGCTCCTATAATTCACCCCTCCACTTT.

The chain uses TRBV27 and TRBJ2-3, with 8 bases fitting TRBD1. The trim removed 1 base at V and 6 bases at J, leaving 3 bases unmatched. This CDR3 is built from 14 residues. Germline V lookup: CDR1 MNHEY, CDR2 SMNVEV (reference sequence). Here the CDR3 DNA reads TGTGCCAGCAGTTTATGGACAGGGTTGGATACGCAGTATTTT. This codes for CASSLWTGLDTQYF.

Of note for this clone: One end of the junction fails to match germline, which may point to a read error. This CDR3 is also generated by other DNA sequences in the sample. This sequence joins TRBV7-7 and TRBJ2-5, with 11 bases identical to TRBD2. Germline-derived CDR1 and CDR2 are SSHAT and FNYEAQ (reference sequence). This CDR3 has 15 residues. For the CDR3, the DNA is TGTGCTAGCAGCTTGGGCCTAGCGGGAGGAGAGACCCAGTACTTC. This codes for CASSLGLAGGETQYF.

CDR3 coding DNA: TGTGCCGCGGGGGGCTCCGCAGATACGCAGTATTTT. Its protein is CAAGGSADTQYF. The V gene is TRBV25-1, the J gene TRBJ2-3; 8 nucleotides agree with TRBD2. Germline CDR1 MGHDK, CDR2 SYGVNS. The CDR3 sequence is 12 residues long. J gave up 4 bases and V 11 bases, and 5 bases lay outside the gene matches.

The J gene is TRBJ1-2, the V gene TRBV29-1; D gene uncertain. The CDR3 is made up of 14 amino acids. The germline V gene encodes CDR1 SQVTM and CDR2 ANQGSEA. Trimming stripped 3 bases from V and 5 bases from J, with 16 bases between. CDR3 sequence (DNA): TGCAGCGTTGATTCGGGGAAGGATGAGTATGGCTACACCTTC. Encoded protein: CSVDSGKDEYGYTF.

V gene TRBV28 combines with J gene TRBJ2-1; D may be TRBD2 (6 bases). V lost 3 bases and J 9 bases, leaving 18 bases between the germline ends. Germline V lookup: CDR1 MDHEN, CDR2 SYDVKM. The CDR3 covers 15 residues. The CDR3 loop reads CASSFGGNPGSEQFF. The CDR3 bases are TGTGCCAGCAGTTTTGGGGGGAACCCCGGGAGTGAGCAGTTCTTC.